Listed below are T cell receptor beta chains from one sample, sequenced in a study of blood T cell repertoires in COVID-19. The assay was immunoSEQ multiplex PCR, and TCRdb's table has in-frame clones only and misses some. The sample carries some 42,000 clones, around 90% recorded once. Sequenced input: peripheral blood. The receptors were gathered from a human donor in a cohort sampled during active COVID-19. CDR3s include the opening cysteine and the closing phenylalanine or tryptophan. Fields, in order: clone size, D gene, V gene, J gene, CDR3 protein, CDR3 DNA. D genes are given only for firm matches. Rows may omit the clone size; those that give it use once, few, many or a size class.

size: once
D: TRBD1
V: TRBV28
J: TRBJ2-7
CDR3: CASIPQGSSYEQYF
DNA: TGTGCCAGCATACCACAGGGGTCCTCCTACGAGCAGTACTTC

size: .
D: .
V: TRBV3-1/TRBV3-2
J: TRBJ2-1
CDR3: CASSRNRPGVPYNEQFF
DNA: TGTGCCAGCAGCCGGAACCGGCCAGGGGTACCCTACAATGAGCAGTTCTTC

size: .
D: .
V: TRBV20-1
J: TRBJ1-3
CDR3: CSASLNVGYPIYF
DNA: TGCAGTGCTAGTCTAAATGTGGGCTACCCCATATATTTT

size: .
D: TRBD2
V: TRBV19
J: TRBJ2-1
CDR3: CASSIERWREGLGNEQFF
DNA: TGTGCCAGTAGTATAGAGCGTTGGCGGGAGGGCCTCGGCAATGAGCAGTTCTTC

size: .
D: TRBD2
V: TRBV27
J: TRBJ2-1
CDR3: CASSLQLAGTYNEQFF
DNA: TGTGCCAGCAGTTTACAACTAGCGGGTACCTACAATGAGCAGTTCTTC

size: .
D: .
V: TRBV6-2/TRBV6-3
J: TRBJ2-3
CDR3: CASSPGGSTDTQYF
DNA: TGTGCCAGCAGTCCCGGCGGGAGCACAGATACGCAGTATTTT

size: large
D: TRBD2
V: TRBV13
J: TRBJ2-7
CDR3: CASSPGTSGPTSYEQYF
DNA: TGTGCCAGCAGCCCAGGGACTAGCGGGCCCACATCCTACGAGCAGTACTTC

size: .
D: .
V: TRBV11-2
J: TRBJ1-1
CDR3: CASSFGESEAFF
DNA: TGTGCCAGCAGCTTTGGGGAGTCTGAAGCTTTCTTT

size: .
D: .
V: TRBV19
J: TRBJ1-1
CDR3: CATTVTGQNTEAFF
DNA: TGTGCCACCACAGTTACAGGGCAGAACACTGAAGCTTTCTTT

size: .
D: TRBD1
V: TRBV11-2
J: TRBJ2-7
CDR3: CASSLGQVLYEQYF
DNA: TGTGCCAGCAGCTTGGGACAGGTCCTCTACGAGCAGTACTTC

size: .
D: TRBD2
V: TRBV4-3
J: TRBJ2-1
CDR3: CASSQLTPGLAFHEQFF
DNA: TGCGCCAGCAGCCAACTAACACCGGGACTAGCATTCCATGAGCAGTTCTTC

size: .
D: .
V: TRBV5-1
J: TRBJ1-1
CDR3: CASSLARHQNTEAFF
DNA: TGCGCCAGCAGCTTGGCCAGGCACCAGAACACTGAAGCTTTCTTT

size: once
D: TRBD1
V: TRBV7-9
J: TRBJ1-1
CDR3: CASSLGQGYTEAFF
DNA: TGTGCCAGCAGCTTAGGACAGGGTTACACTGAAGCTTTCTTT

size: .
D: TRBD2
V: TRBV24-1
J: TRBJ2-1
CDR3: CATSELAGGPYNEQFF
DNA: TGTGCCACCAGTGAGCTAGCGGGAGGGCCTTATAATGAGCAGTTCTTC

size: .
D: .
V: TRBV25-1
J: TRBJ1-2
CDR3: CASSAGHIYGYTF
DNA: TGTGCCAGCAGTGCGGGACATATCTATGGCTACACCTTC

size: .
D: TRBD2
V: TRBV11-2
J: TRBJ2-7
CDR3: CASSLDPSGAGLYF
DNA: TGTGCCAGCAGCTTAGATCCTAGCGGGGCGGGGCTGTACTTC

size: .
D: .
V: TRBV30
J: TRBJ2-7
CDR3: CAWSGGPTYEQYF
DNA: TGTGCCTGGAGTGGGGGGCCCACCTACGAGCAGTACTTC

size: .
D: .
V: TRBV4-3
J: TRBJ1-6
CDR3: CASSQVNSYNSPFHF
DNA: TGCGCCAGCAGCCAAGTTAACAGCTATAATTCACCCTTCCACTTT

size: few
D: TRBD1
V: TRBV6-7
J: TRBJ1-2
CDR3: CASSYSNLCLARDRHGYTF
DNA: TGTGCCAGCAGTTACTCGAATCTCTGTCTGGCCCGGGACAGGCATGGCTACACCTTC

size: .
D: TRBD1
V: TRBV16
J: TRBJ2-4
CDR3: CASSHRDRGTYIQYF
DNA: TGTGCCAGCAGCCACCGGGACAGGGGGACTTACATTCAGTACTTC

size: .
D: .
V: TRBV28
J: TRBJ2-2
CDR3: CASSLRGAGVGELFF
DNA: TGTGCCAGCAGTTTGCGAGGGGCAGGGGTCGGGGAGCTGTTTTTT

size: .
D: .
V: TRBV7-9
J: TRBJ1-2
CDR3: CASSFVTGGGYTF
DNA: TGTGCCAGCAGCTTCGTGACAGGAGGTGGCTACACCTTC

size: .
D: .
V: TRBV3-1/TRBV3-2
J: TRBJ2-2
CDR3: CASSQVVTTGELFF
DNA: TGTGCCAGCAGCCAGGTAGTTACCACCGGGGAGCTGTTTTTT

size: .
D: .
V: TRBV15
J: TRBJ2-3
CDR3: CATSRDKGGTDTQYF
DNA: TGTGCCACCAGCAGAGATAAGGGGGGCACAGATACGCAGTATTTT

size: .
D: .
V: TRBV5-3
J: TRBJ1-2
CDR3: CARSPNQGYTF
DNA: TGTGCCAGAAGCCCCAATCAGGGCTACACCTTC

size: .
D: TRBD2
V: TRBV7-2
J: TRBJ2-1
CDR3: CASSPRLAAYNEQFF
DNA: TGTGCCAGCAGCCCCCGACTAGCGGCTTACAATGAGCAGTTCTTC

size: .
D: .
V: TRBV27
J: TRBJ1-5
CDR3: CAMAGLNQPQHF
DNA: TGTGCCATGGCGGGCCTCAATCAGCCCCAGCATTTT

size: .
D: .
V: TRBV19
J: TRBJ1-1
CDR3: CASSNTEAFF
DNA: TGTGCCAGCTCGAACACTGAAGCTTTCTTT

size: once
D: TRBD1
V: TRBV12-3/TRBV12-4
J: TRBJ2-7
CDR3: CASSWGTGREQYF
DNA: TGTGCCAGCAGTTGGGGGACAGGGAGGGAGCAGTACTTC

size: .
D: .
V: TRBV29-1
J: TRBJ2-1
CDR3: CSVEVGAGVDNEQFF
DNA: TGCAGCGTTGAGGTTGGGGCAGGGGTCGACAATGAGCAGTTCTTC

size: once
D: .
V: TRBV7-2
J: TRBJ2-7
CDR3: CASSLRVARDEQYF
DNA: TGTGCCAGCAGCTTACGAGTTGCCCGAGACGAGCAGTACTTC

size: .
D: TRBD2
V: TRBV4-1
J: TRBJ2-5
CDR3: CASSRAGGRSRETQYF
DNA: TGCGCCAGCAGCCGTGCGGGGGGGCGGTCCCGGGAGACCCAGTACTTC

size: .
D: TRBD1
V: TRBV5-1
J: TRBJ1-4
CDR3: CASKLTGYAEKLFF
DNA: TGCGCCAGCAAGTTGACAGGGTACGCGGAAAAACTGTTTTTT

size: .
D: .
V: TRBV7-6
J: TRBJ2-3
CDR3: CASSLKIGSTQYF
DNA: TGTGCCAGCAGCTTAAAGATCGGGTCTACGCAGTATTTT

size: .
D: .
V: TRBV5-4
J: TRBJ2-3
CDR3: CASSLQGLGTDTQYF
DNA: TGTGCCAGCAGCCTACAGGGTTTGGGCACAGATACGCAGTATTTT

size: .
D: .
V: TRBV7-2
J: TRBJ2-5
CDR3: CASSAGPQETQYF
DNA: TGTGCCAGCAGCGCGGGACCTCAAGAGACCCAGTACTTC

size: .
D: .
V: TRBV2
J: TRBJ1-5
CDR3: CASSERAGPNQPQHF
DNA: TGTGCCAGCAGTGAAAGGGCAGGGCCGAATCAGCCCCAGCATTTT

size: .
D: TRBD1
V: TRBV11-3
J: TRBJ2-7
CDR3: CASSRQGSYEQYF
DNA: TGTGCCAGCAGCCGACAGGGGTCCTACGAGCAGTACTTC

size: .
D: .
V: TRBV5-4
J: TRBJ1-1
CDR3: CASRQQVNTEAFF
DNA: TGTGCCAGCAGGCAACAGGTTAACACTGAAGCTTTCTTT

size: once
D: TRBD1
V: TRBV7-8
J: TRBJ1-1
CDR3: CASSRDRASQGEAFF
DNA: TGTGCCAGCAGCCGGGACAGGGCCTCACAGGGTGAAGCTTTCTTT

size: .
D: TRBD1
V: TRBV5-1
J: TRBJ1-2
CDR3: CASSAGQGYGYTF
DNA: TGCGCCAGCAGCGCGGGACAGGGATACGGCTACACCTTC

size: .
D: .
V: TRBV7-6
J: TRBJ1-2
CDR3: CASSLYTQGENYGYTF
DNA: TGTGCCAGCAGCTTATATACCCAAGGGGAAAACTATGGCTACACCTTC

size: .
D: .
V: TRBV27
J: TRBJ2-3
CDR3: CASSLFGGGTDTQYF
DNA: TGTGCCAGCAGTTTATTCGGGGGTGGGACAGATACGCAGTATTTT

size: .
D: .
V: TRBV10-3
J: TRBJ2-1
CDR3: CAISEPRQPNEQFF
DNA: TGTGCCATCAGTGAGCCGCGACAGCCCAATGAGCAGTTCTTC

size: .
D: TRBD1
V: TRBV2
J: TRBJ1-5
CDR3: CASNPGGNQPQHF
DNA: TGTGCCAGCAACCCAGGGGGTAATCAGCCCCAGCATTTT

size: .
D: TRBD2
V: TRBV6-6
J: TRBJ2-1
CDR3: CASTRLAERLGNEQFF
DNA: TGTGCCAGCACCCGACTAGCGGAGCGGCTCGGCAATGAGCAGTTCTTC

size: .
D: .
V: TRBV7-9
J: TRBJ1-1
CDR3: CASSHHTGIAEAFF
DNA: TGTGCCAGCAGCCACCATACAGGGATAGCTGAAGCTTTCTTT

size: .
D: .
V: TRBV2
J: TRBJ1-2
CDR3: CASSGTANYGYTF
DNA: TGTGCCAGCAGTGGGACAGCTAACTATGGCTACACCTTC